Shown below are 19 T cell receptor beta chains from a single sample sequenced in a study of blood T cell repertoires in COVID-19 (dated by TCRdb to between 2020 and 2021). The library was obtained by the immunoSEQ multiplex PCR assay. This immuneACCESS table, as held by TCRdb, lists in-frame sequences with V and J called but not all clones. Of the missing ones, under half trace to an unresolved V gene in checked studies; the others have no known cause. The sample yields 200,000 to 250,000 clones; 65% to 90% were counted once. The top ten clones comprise about 4.6% of the sample. The material sequenced was PBMCs or T cells enriched from blood (not recorded which). The origin of the receptors is a woman in her twenties or thirties who had been exposed to COVID-19.

This chain connects TRBV4-2 to TRBJ1-1; TRBD1 is a possible D gene (5 bases). V lost 2 bases and J 5 bases, leaving 18 bases between the germline ends. The germline V gene encodes CDR1 LGHNA and CDR2 YNFKEQ. This CDR3 region has 16 residues. CDR3 coding DNA: TGTGCCAGCAGCCAACCCACGGAGGGTTGGGGGACTGAAGCTTTCTTT. Translating it yields CASSQPTEGWGTEAFF.

The sample holds a few counts of this clone. V is TRBV30 and J is TRBJ1-1; D is undetermined. The V and J ends lost 3 bases and 3 bases respectively, with 11 bases between them. This CDR3 is built from 13 residues. The germline V gene has CDR1 GTSNPN and CDR2 SVGIG (reference sequence). CDR3 sequence (DNA): TGTGCCTGGAGAAAACAGTCGGACACTGAAGCTTTCTTT. Its translation is CAWRKQSDTEAFF.

The chain has TRBV19 and TRBJ1-5; a weak D match, TRBD1 (5 bases). The CDR3 has 14 amino acids. V shed 2 bases and J shed 1 base, with 6 bases lying between them. CDR1 LNHDA and CDR2 SQIVND come from the germline V gene (reference sequence). CDR3 region: CASSIPGSNQPQHF. The CDR3 region has the DNA TGTGCCAGTAGTATACCAGGGAGCAATCAGCCCCAGCATTTT.

The genes are TRBV3-1 (or the pseudogene TRBV3-2) and TRBJ1-4, with TRBD1 as a possible D gene (5 bases). The CDR3 loop spans 15 amino acids. The V gene lost 1 base and the J gene lost 7 bases, with 13 bases spanning the gap. The germline CDR1 and CDR2 sequences are LGHDT and YNNKEL (reference sequence). The CDR3 is CASSQGVGLGEKLFF. CDR3 DNA: TGTGCCAGCAGCCAAGGAGTGGGGCTGGGTGAAAAACTGTTTTTT.

V gene TRBV28 combines with J gene TRBJ2-7, with TRBD2 matching 8 bases. The CDR3 is 15 residues long. The trim removed 1 base at V and 4 bases at J, leaving 6 bases unmatched. Germline V gives CDR1 MDHEN, CDR2 SYDVKM. CDR3 protein: CASSLLAGGQYEQYF. The CDR3 DNA is TGTGCCAGCAGTTTATTGGCGGGGGGTCAATACGAGCAGTACTTC.

The chain carries TRBV3-1 (or the pseudogene TRBV3-2) and TRBJ2-1; 12 nucleotides agree with TRBD1. The CDR3 is 14 amino acids. V dropped 6 bases and J dropped 8; count of bases not matched to a gene: 5. Germline assignment: CDR1 LGHDT and CDR2 YNNKEL (reference sequence). The DNA of the CDR3 is TGTGCCAGCAGACCCGGGACAGGGGGCCATGAGCAGTTCTTC. Encoded protein: CASRPGTGGHEQFF.

This clone was recorded once. The rearrangement uses TRBV7-6 and TRBJ2-5; tentative D call: TRBD2 (5 bases). Germline values: CDR1 SGHVS, CDR2 FNYEAQ. The CDR3 contains 15 residues. With 2 bases removed from V and 2 bases from J, the gap between germline ends came to 12 bases. CDR3 region: CASSLTSLPQETQYF. The CDR3 DNA sequence: TGTGCCAGCAGCTTAACTAGTCTCCCACAAGAGACCCAGTACTTC.

This chain connects TRBV6-5 to TRBJ1-1, with 7 bases fitting TRBD1. CDR1 is MNHEY and CDR2 is SVGAGI in the germline V gene. The CDR3 length is 12 residues. The trim removed 7 bases at V and 7 bases at J, leaving 6 bases unmatched. The CDR3 DNA is TGTGCCAGCATCGGGCAGGGGGTTGAAGCTTTCTTT. Amino acids: CASIGQGVEAFF.

The chain is built from TRBV6-5 and TRBJ2-2; maybe TRBD1 (7 bases). V was pared by 5 bases and J by 4 bases, with 14 bases between. CDR1 is MNHEY, CDR2 SVGAGI, per germline. The CDR3 has 15 residues. CDR3 DNA: TGTGCCAGCAGTAACCAGGGGGGTGTCACCGGGGAGCTGTTTTTT. The encoded protein is CASSNQGGVTGELFF.

The J gene is TRBJ2-7, the V gene TRBV15; 7 bases line up with TRBD1. There are 14 residues in the CDR3. Trimming removed 3 bases from V and 3 bases from J; junction bases left unmatched: 5. CDR1 is LNHNV and CDR2 is YYDKDF in the germline V gene (reference sequence). CDR3 loop: CATSSPRDSYEQYF. The DNA for the CDR3 is TGTGCCACCAGCAGCCCCCGGGACAGCTACGAGCAGTACTTC.

This clone was seen just once. The chain joins TRBV30 to TRBJ1-6, with a weak D call TRBD1 (5 bases). Germline V gene lookup returns CDR1 GTSNPN and CDR2 SVGIG (reference sequence). The CDR3 loop spans 15 amino acids. V was shortened by 1 base and J by 7 bases, with 14 bases between the two germline ends. In nucleotides, the CDR3 is TGTGCCTGGAGTGACCTTGGGACTTACAATTCACCCCTCCACTTT. It specifies CAWSDLGTYNSPLHF. Full variable domain (rest looked up from reference TRBV30 and TRBJ1-6): SQTIHQWPATLVQPVGSPLSLECTVEGTSNPNLYWYRQAAGRGLQLLFYSVGIGQISSEVPQNLSASRPQDRQFILSSKKLLLSDSGFYLCAWSDLGTYNSPLHFGNGTRLTVT.

The chain carries TRBV3-1 (or the pseudogene TRBV3-2) and TRBJ2-5, with D possibly TRBD1 on 5 matching bases. The CDR3 runs to 14 residues. Trimming left V 6 bases short and J 5 bases short, with 16 bases between. The germline V gene encodes CDR1 LGHDT and CDR2 YNNKEL (reference sequence). DNA for the CDR3: TGTGCCAGCAGTTTCAGGGTTTTCGGGGAGACCCAGTACTTC. It translates to CASSFRVFGETQYF.

The chain combines TRBV27 with TRBJ1-5, with 7 bases lining up with TRBD1. The V segment lost 6 bases and the J segment 3 bases; nucleotides outside the gene matches: 11. CDR3 length: 16 amino acids. Per the germline V gene, CDR1 is MNHEY and CDR2 is SMNVEV (reference sequence). The CDR3 region is CASSAQTGLINQPQHF. CDR3 coding DNA: TGTGCCAGCAGCGCCCAGACAGGGTTGATCAATCAGCCCCAGCATTTT.

This chain joins TRBV10-2 and TRBJ1-1; no reliable D call. From germline, CDR1 is WSHSY and CDR2 SAAADI. V was clipped by 6 bases and J by 7 bases, with 9 bases between them. The CDR3 has 11 residues. CDR3: CASRFDSEAFF. The CDR3 DNA follows: TGCGCCAGCAGGTTCGATAGTGAAGCTTTCTTT.

V is TRBV5-1 and J is TRBJ2-1; 8 nucleotides agree with TRBD1. Germline V gene lookup returns CDR1 SGHRS and CDR2 YFSETQ. CDR3 length equals 15 residues. J was trimmed by 2 bases and V by 6 bases; bases with no gene match: 7. CDR3 residues: CASTQGQGAYNEQFF. The CDR3 region has the DNA TGCGCCAGCACCCAAGGACAGGGAGCCTACAATGAGCAGTTCTTC.

This clone has a handful of counts. It is likely a read error, because the conserved phenylalanine at the end of the CDR3 is missing. The limits of the CDR3 on the DNA are not certain, so only TCRdb's listed CDR3 is given. The chain links TRBV28 to TRBJ1-2. Germline loops: CDR1 MDHEN, CDR2 SYDVKM. The CDR3 is 8 residues long, counting both termini. This CDR3 is CASSCYPL.

This clone showed up just once. The chain has TRBV29-1 and TRBJ2-7; 9 nucleotides match TRBD1. CDR1 SQVTM and CDR2 ANQGSEA come from the germline V gene. The CDR3 consists of 14 residues. This chain's CDR3 is CSATRGTGSPEQYF. The CDR3, as DNA: TGCAGTGCGACTCGAGGGACAGGGAGTCCCGAGCAGTACTTC.

The chain has TRBV29-1 and TRBJ1-3; D is perhaps TRBD1 (5 bases). Trimming cost V 6 bases and J 0 bases, with 12 bases left between them. The CDR3 is made up of 14 amino acids. Germline loops: CDR1 SQVTM, CDR2 ANQGSEA. CDR3 sequence (DNA): TGCAGCGTCCGGCAAACAGGCTCTGGAAACACCATATATTTT. Protein: CSVRQTGSGNTIYF.

The genes are TRBV7-2 and TRBJ2-3; TRBD1 matches 7 bases. V dropped 4 bases and J dropped 4; count of bases not matched to a gene: 5. Germline lookup yields CDR1 SGHTA and CDR2 FQGNSA. This CDR3 comprises 14 residues. DNA for the CDR3: TGTGCCAGCAGCTACCTTACAGGGGCAGATACGCAGTATTTT. It yields the protein CASSYLTGADTQYF.